The 16 T cell receptor beta chains below were found in one sample sequenced in a study of HIV-infected patients and healthy controls (dated 2014 in TCRdb). Library preparation used 5' RACE. This sample was sequenced with an Illumina MiSeq. TCRdb trimmed public reads at Q25 via fastp, called clones via MiXCR and kept in-frame beta chains. Entries are consolidated by CDR3 protein sequence, retaining the most common genes and DNA. The sample table contains tens of thousands of distinct CDR3 sequences; only one count was recorded for 19% of them. Approximately 1.5% of the sample is held by the ten biggest clonotypes. Sequences were obtained from CD4+ T cells from blood. These receptors all come from a human donor in good health.

This clonotype came up a few times. The chain joins TRBV7-2 to TRBJ2-5; 9 nucleotides align to TRBD2. This CDR3 is 18 amino acids long. Germline V gene data show CDR1 as SGHTA and CDR2 as FQGNSA. The trim removed 1 base at V and 5 bases at J, leaving 14 bases unmatched. The CDR3 DNA reads TGTGCCAGCAGCTTAGTATCTGGCGGGAGGGGGCGCCGGGAGACCCAGTACTTC. Amino acid sequence: CASSLVSGGRGRRETQYF.

V and J are TRBV4-1 and TRBJ2-1, with 13 positions matching TRBD2. This CDR3 contains 17 residues. After removal of 0 bases from V and 4 bases from J, the junction contained 3 bases not matched to a gene. Germline assignment: CDR1 MGHRA and CDR2 YSYEKL. CDR3: CASSQDQGLAGYNEQFF. The CDR3 DNA reads as TGCGCCAGCAGCCAAGATCAGGGACTAGCGGGATACAATGAGCAGTTCTTC.

This chain uses TRBV5-6 with TRBJ2-5, with TRBD2 identical over 7 bases. V lost 0 bases, J lost 3 bases, and 5 bases stayed unmatched. Germline CDR1 is SGHDT and CDR2 is YYEEEE. The CDR3 is made up of 15 amino acids. The CDR3 DNA is TGTGCCAGCAGCTTGGTGGAGCGGGGAGAAGAGACCCAGTACTTC. Its translation: CASSLVERGEETQYF.

J is TRBJ2-2 and V is TRBV6-1; 11 bases agree with TRBD2. This CDR3 is 16 amino acids long. The V gene end was trimmed by 6 bases and the J gene end by 2 bases; junction bases not matched to a gene: 5. CDR1 MNHNS and CDR2 SASEGT come from the germline V gene. The CDR3 protein is CASRSSGRANTGELFF. CDR3 nucleotide sequence: TGTGCCAGCAGGAGTAGCGGGAGGGCCAACACCGGGGAGCTGTTTTTT.

The chain uses TRBV6-5 and TRBJ1-1, with D tentatively TRBD1 (5 bases). The CDR3 length is 12 residues. CDR1 is MNHEY and CDR2 is SVGAGI in the germline V gene. V lost 4 bases to trimming and J lost 5 bases, with 8 bases between them. This CDR3 is CASSSGDTEAFF. Written as DNA, the CDR3 is TGTGCCAGCAGTTCGGGGGATACTGAAGCTTTCTTT.

This clonotype showed up just a few times. This chain uses TRBV7-2 with TRBJ2-7; D possibly matches TRBD1 or TRBD2 (5 bases each). This CDR3 is built from 17 residues. CDR1 and CDR2 (germline): SGHTA, FQGNSA. V shed 1 base and J shed 2 bases, with 18 bases lying between them. The CDR3 here is CASSLGASGPNTYEQYF. In DNA, the CDR3 is TGTGCCAGCAGCTTAGGGGCATCGGGACCCAACACCTACGAGCAGTACTTC.

This clonotype was seen at least ten times. The chain joins TRBV11-2 to TRBJ2-3; 7 bases are a match to TRBD1. The V and J ends lost 4 bases and 3 bases, in that order; junction bases with no gene match: 10. The CDR3 runs 16 residues. Germline-derived CDR1 and CDR2 are SGHAT and FQNNGV. This CDR3 is CASSSPMTGITDTQYF. The CDR3 bases are TGTGCCAGCAGCTCCCCGATGACAGGGATTACAGATACGCAGTATTTT.

At least ten counts were recorded for this clonotype. The rearrangement joins TRBV29-1 to TRBJ2-1; 11 bases align to TRBD2. This CDR3 contains 16 residues. J gave up 9 bases and V 5 bases, and 15 bases lay outside the gene matches. CDR1 and CDR2 from the germline V gene are SQVTM and ANQGSEA. The CDR3 nucleotides are TGCAGCGTTTCCTTACTAGCGGGAGTTGGGGGGCTTGAGCAGTTCTTC. Its protein is CSVSLLAGVGGLEQFF.

This clonotype was counted between two and nine times. The chain couples TRBV20-1 to TRBJ2-3; maybe TRBD2 (6 bases). The germline V gene encodes CDR1 DFQATT and CDR2 SNEGSKA (reference sequence). Trimming shortened V by 2 bases and J by 3 bases, and 12 bases separated the two germline ends. The CDR3 extends over 14 amino acids. The CDR3 region is CSARSGLATDTQYF. In DNA, the CDR3 is TGCAGTGCTAGATCGGGCCTAGCGACAGATACGCAGTATTTT.

The chain has TRBV3-1 and TRBJ2-3; no definite D call. V lost 1 base and J lost 6, with 14 bases in between. This CDR3 contains 15 residues. The germline gives CDR1 LGHDT, CDR2 YNNKEL (reference sequence). CDR3 region: CASSQVYQLADTQYF. The CDR3 DNA sequence: TGTGCCAGCAGCCAAGTCTACCAACTCGCGGATACGCAGTATTTT.

This clonotype has at least ten counts. The chain uses TRBV30 and TRBJ1-5; no reliable D call. Germline loops: CDR1 GTSNPN, CDR2 SVGIG (reference sequence). The CDR3 runs 14 residues. V was pared by 4 bases and J by 4 bases, with 14 bases between. CDR3 residues: CAWNPSGRNQPQHF. CDR3 nucleotide sequence: TGTGCCTGGAACCCCTCAGGCCGAAATCAGCCCCAGCATTTT.

This clonotype was seen many times. The chain employs TRBV24-1 and TRBJ2-1; D might be TRBD2 (5 bases). Germline CDR1 KGHDR, CDR2 SFDVKD. The CDR3 is 14 amino acids. Trimming removed 4 bases at V and 7 bases at J, with 13 bases between. The CDR3 here is CATSEGGGRNEQFF. CDR3 DNA sequence: TGTGCCACCAGTGAAGGAGGAGGTCGGAATGAGCAGTTCTTC.

The rearrangement joins TRBV20-1 to TRBJ1-5; 11 bases are a match to TRBD1. V lost 6 bases to trimming and J lost 7 bases; unmatched junction nucleotides: 5. Germline-derived CDR1 and CDR2 are DFQATT and SNEGSKA (reference sequence). The CDR3 runs to 13 residues. CDR3 in DNA: TGCAGTGCCCCTGGGACAGGGGGACAGCCCCAGCATTTT. It translates to CSAPGTGGQPQHF.

This clonotype was recorded at least ten times. V usage is TRBV6-5 and J usage is TRBJ2-7; 10 bases are shared with TRBD2. Per the germline V gene, CDR1 is MNHEY and CDR2 is SVGAGI. V dropped 0 bases and J dropped 2; count of bases not matched to a gene: 7. This CDR3 region has 17 residues. DNA for the CDR3: TGTGCCAGCAGTTACTCTACGGCCGGGACTAGCGCCTACGAGCAGTACTTC. Translated, it gives CASSYSTAGTSAYEQYF.

This clonotype was seen a few times. This chain uses TRBV2 with TRBJ1-5; TRBD1 aligns across 8 bases. The trim removed 7 bases at V and 4 bases at J, leaving 9 bases unmatched. Per germline, CDR1 SNHLY and CDR2 FYNNEI. CDR3 size: 15 residues. CDR3 DNA: TGTGCCAGCAAAGGGGAGACAGGGGAGAATCAGCCCCAGCATTTT. Residues: CASKGETGENQPQHF. Drawing the rest from reference TRBV2 and TRBJ1-5, the complete variable domain is EPEVTQTPSHQVTQMGQEVILRCVPISNHLYFYWYRQILGQKVEFLVSFYNNEISEKSEIFDDQFSVERPDGSNFTLKIRSTKLEDSAMYFCASKGETGENQPQHFGDGTRLSIL.

The chain joins TRBV20-1 to TRBJ1-1, with D tentatively TRBD1 (6 bases). CDR3 length equals 16 residues. Germline V CDR1 and CDR2: DFQATT, SNEGSKA (reference sequence). The V end lost 2 bases, the J end lost 0 bases, and 16 bases lay between the germline ends. In DNA form, the CDR3 reads TGCAGTGCTAGAAGGGACAAAGTATCACTGAACACTGAAGCTTTCTTT. Translating it yields CSARRDKVSLNTEAFF.